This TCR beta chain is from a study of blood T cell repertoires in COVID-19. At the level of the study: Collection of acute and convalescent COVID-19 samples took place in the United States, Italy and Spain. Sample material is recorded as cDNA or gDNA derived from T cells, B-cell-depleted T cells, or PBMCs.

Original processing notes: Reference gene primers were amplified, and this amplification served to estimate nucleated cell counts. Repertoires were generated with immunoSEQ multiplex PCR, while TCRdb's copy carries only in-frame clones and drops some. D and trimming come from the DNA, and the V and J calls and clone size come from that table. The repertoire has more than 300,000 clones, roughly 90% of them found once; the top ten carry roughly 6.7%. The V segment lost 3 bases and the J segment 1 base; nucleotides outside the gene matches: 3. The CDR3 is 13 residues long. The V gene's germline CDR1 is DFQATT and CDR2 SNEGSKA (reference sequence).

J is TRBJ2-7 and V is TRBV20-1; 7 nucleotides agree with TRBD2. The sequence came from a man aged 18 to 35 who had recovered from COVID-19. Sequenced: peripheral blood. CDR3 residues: CSASGGGSYEQYF. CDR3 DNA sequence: TGCAGTGCTAGTGGCGGGGGTTCCTACGAGCAGTACTTC.